The rows below give T cell receptor beta chains drawn from one sample of a study of shared clonotypes between healthy human individuals. Clones were sequenced by immunoSEQ multiplex PCR, and TCRdb holds only the in-frame ones, with some missing. In the table there are about 450,000 clones, 70% to 80% of which are singletons. The specimen was PBMCs. The receptors were gathered from a woman aged 40 to 55 in good health. Some clones in this sample may be carry-over from other donors' samples. Each CDR3 is given with its conserved first and last residue. Each record gives: V gene, D gene, clone size, J gene, CDR3 DNA, CDR3 protein. A D gene is named only where the DNA matches it firmly. For some rows the clone size is stated as once, few or many, or as a class when expanded; others skip it.

v_call: TRBV13
d_call: TRBD1
clone_size: few
j_call: TRBJ2-1
cdr3_nt: TGTGCCAGCAGCTTAGGCCTGTGGGGACAGGGGAGGCGGAATGAGCAGTTCTTC
cdr3_aa: CASSLGLWGQGRRNEQFF

v_call: TRBV7-9
d_call: .
clone_size: many
j_call: TRBJ1-5
cdr3_nt: TGTGCCAGCAGCTTTGGTACAGGGAATCAGCCCCAGCATTTT
cdr3_aa: CASSFGTGNQPQHF

v_call: TRBV2
d_call: TRBD2
clone_size: .
j_call: TRBJ2-7
cdr3_nt: TGTGCCAGCAGATCCGGGACTAGCGGGAGCCCGAGCTCCTACGAGCAGTACTTC
cdr3_aa: CASRSGTSGSPSSYEQYF

v_call: TRBV28
d_call: TRBD1
clone_size: .
j_call: TRBJ2-5
cdr3_nt: TGTGCCAGCAGTCCGCGGACAGGGGCGGGTGTGGAGACCCAGTACTTC
cdr3_aa: CASSPRTGAGVETQYF

v_call: TRBV2
d_call: .
clone_size: .
j_call: TRBJ2-6
cdr3_nt: TGTGCCAGCAAGGAAAACCCTCGAGGAGGGGCCAACGTCCTGACTTTC
cdr3_aa: CASKENPRGGANVLTF

v_call: TRBV10-3
d_call: .
clone_size: .
j_call: TRBJ2-2
cdr3_nt: TGTGCCATCAGTGAGTCCGTAGATTCCGGGGAGCTGTTTTTT
cdr3_aa: CAISESVDSGELFF

v_call: TRBV19
d_call: .
clone_size: .
j_call: TRBJ2-3
cdr3_nt: TGTGCCAGTAGTACCCCGACTAGTCGGGATACGCAGTATTTT
cdr3_aa: CASSTPTSRDTQYF

v_call: TRBV5-1
d_call: TRBD1
clone_size: .
j_call: TRBJ2-1
cdr3_nt: TGCGCCAGCAGCGCGACAGGGGGCCTATACAATGAGCAGTTCTTC
cdr3_aa: CASSATGGLYNEQFF

v_call: TRBV13
d_call: .
clone_size: .
j_call: TRBJ2-7
cdr3_nt: TGTGCCAGCAGCAGCTTAGGGTGGGGTAGCCGACTGGGAGAGCAGTACTTC
cdr3_aa: CASSSLGWGSRLGEQYF

v_call: TRBV6-1
d_call: .
clone_size: .
j_call: TRBJ2-7
cdr3_nt: TGTGCCGCCCGTCAGGGGATGGACTCCTACGAGCAGTACTTC
cdr3_aa: CAARQGMDSYEQYF

v_call: TRBV7-9
d_call: .
clone_size: .
j_call: TRBJ2-7
cdr3_nt: TGTGCCAGCAGTTCCACAGGTTACGAGCAGTACTTC
cdr3_aa: CASSSTGYEQYF

v_call: TRBV4-2
d_call: .
clone_size: .
j_call: TRBJ1-1
cdr3_nt: TGTGCCAGCAGCCAAGTTACCCAGGGGAAGAACACTGAAGCTTTCTTT
cdr3_aa: CASSQVTQGKNTEAFF

v_call: TRBV9
d_call: TRBD1
clone_size: .
j_call: TRBJ2-1
cdr3_nt: TGTGCCAGCAGCCCTCGATCGGGACAGGGGTTCTATGAGCAGTTCTTC
cdr3_aa: CASSPRSGQGFYEQFF

v_call: TRBV5-1
d_call: .
clone_size: .
j_call: TRBJ2-6
cdr3_nt: TGCGCCAGCAGTCTGTCGGTATCTGGGGCCAACGTCCTGACTTTC
cdr3_aa: CASSLSVSGANVLTF

v_call: TRBV10-1
d_call: TRBD2
clone_size: .
j_call: TRBJ2-3
cdr3_nt: TGCGCCAGCAGTGAGGGAGGGGGGGATGAACTAGCGGGAGGGCTCAACACAGATACGCAGTATTTT
cdr3_aa: CASSEGGGDELAGGLNTDTQYF

v_call: TRBV7-6
d_call: .
clone_size: few
j_call: TRBJ2-7
cdr3_nt: TGTGCCAGCAGCTCCCGAACCTACGAGCAGTACTTC
cdr3_aa: CASSSRTYEQYF

v_call: TRBV18
d_call: .
clone_size: few
j_call: TRBJ2-5
cdr3_nt: TGTGCCAGCTCAGGGGGTCTACAAGAGACCCAGTACTTC
cdr3_aa: CASSGGLQETQYF

v_call: TRBV5-4
d_call: TRBD1
clone_size: .
j_call: TRBJ2-7
cdr3_nt: TGTGCCAGCAGCTTCGACAGGGCCTCCTACGAGCAGTACTTC
cdr3_aa: CASSFDRASYEQYF

v_call: TRBV11-2
d_call: TRBD2
clone_size: .
j_call: TRBJ2-1
cdr3_nt: TGTGCCAGCAGGAATAGCGGGAGAGGCTCCTACAATGAGCAGTTCTTC
cdr3_aa: CASRNSGRGSYNEQFF

v_call: TRBV6-1
d_call: TRBD2
clone_size: .
j_call: TRBJ2-3
cdr3_nt: TGTGCCAGCTCGAGGGACTATTCCACAGATACGCAGTATTTT
cdr3_aa: CASSRDYSTDTQYF

v_call: TRBV5-6
d_call: .
clone_size: .
j_call: TRBJ2-7
cdr3_nt: TGTGCCAGCAGCCACTTCGTGGGATCGGCGGGCTACGAGCAGTACTTC
cdr3_aa: CASSHFVGSAGYEQYF

v_call: TRBV19
d_call: .
clone_size: .
j_call: TRBJ1-1
cdr3_nt: TGTGCCAGTAGTATCGGACCGAACACTGAAGCTTTCTTT
cdr3_aa: CASSIGPNTEAFF

v_call: TRBV5-4
d_call: TRBD1
clone_size: once
j_call: TRBJ1-2
cdr3_nt: TGTGCCAGCAGCTTCACCCTGGAGGGGGCCAGTGGCTACACCTTC
cdr3_aa: CASSFTLEGASGYTF

v_call: TRBV27
d_call: .
clone_size: .
j_call: TRBJ2-1
cdr3_nt: TGTGCCAGCAGTTTATCAAGACTAGTAAGGTATTCAGAAACAAATGAGCAGTTCTTC
cdr3_aa: CASSLSRLVRYSETNEQFF

v_call: TRBV7-2
d_call: .
clone_size: .
j_call: TRBJ2-1
cdr3_nt: TGTGCCAGCAGCTTAGGCTACAATGAGCAGTTCTTC
cdr3_aa: CASSLGYNEQFF

v_call: TRBV19
d_call: TRBD1
clone_size: many
j_call: TRBJ1-1
cdr3_nt: TGTGCCAGTAGCCCGGGACAGGCTAGAGGAGAAGCTTTCTTT
cdr3_aa: CASSPGQARGEAFF

v_call: TRBV4-2
d_call: .
clone_size: .
j_call: TRBJ2-3
cdr3_nt: TGTGCCAGCAGCCAAGAGTTATCTAGCACAGATACGCAGTATTTT
cdr3_aa: CASSQELSSTDTQYF

v_call: TRBV19
d_call: TRBD1
clone_size: .
j_call: TRBJ1-2
cdr3_nt: TGTGCCAGTAGTAAGGACAGGGCTCCTAACTATGGCTACACCTTC
cdr3_aa: CASSKDRAPNYGYTF

v_call: TRBV29-1
d_call: TRBD2
clone_size: .
j_call: TRBJ2-3
cdr3_nt: TGCAGCGTTGACGCGGGAGTTGCAGATACGCAGTATTTT
cdr3_aa: CSVDAGVADTQYF

v_call: TRBV9
d_call: .
clone_size: .
j_call: TRBJ2-1
cdr3_nt: TGTGCCAGCAGCGTAGGGGCAGGGACCTCCTACAATGAGCAGTTCTTC
cdr3_aa: CASSVGAGTSYNEQFF

v_call: TRBV7-9
d_call: .
clone_size: .
j_call: TRBJ2-2
cdr3_nt: TGTGCCAGCAGCTTAGTCACGAAAACGGGGGAGCTGTTTTTT
cdr3_aa: CASSLVTKTGELFF

v_call: TRBV6-7
d_call: .
clone_size: few
j_call: TRBJ2-2
cdr3_nt: TGTGCCAGCAGGTCAGGGACGGACACCGGGGAGCTGTTTTTT
cdr3_aa: CASRSGTDTGELFF

v_call: TRBV5-1
d_call: .
clone_size: .
j_call: TRBJ1-5
cdr3_nt: TGCGCCAGCAGCTTGGGGGGTGATCAGCCCCAGCATTTT
cdr3_aa: CASSLGGDQPQHF

v_call: TRBV30
d_call: .
clone_size: once
j_call: TRBJ2-7
cdr3_nt: TGTGCCTGGAGCCTACGGGCAGGGACCCCCTACGAGCAGTACTTC
cdr3_aa: CAWSLRAGTPYEQYF

v_call: TRBV5-1
d_call: TRBD1
clone_size: few
j_call: TRBJ1-5
cdr3_nt: TGCGCCAGCAGCTTGGGGGACAGGGAGGATCAGCCCCAGCATTTT
cdr3_aa: CASSLGDREDQPQHF

v_call: TRBV6-5
d_call: .
clone_size: .
j_call: TRBJ1-1
cdr3_nt: TGTGCCAGCAGTTACGGGTCCCCCCCGAACACTGAAGCTTTCTTT
cdr3_aa: CASSYGSPPNTEAFF

v_call: TRBV10-3
d_call: .
clone_size: once
j_call: TRBJ2-5
cdr3_nt: TGTGCCATCAGTGACGGAAGAGAAGAGACCCAGTACTTC
cdr3_aa: CAISDGREETQYF

v_call: TRBV18
d_call: .
clone_size: once
j_call: TRBJ1-2
cdr3_nt: TGTGCCAGCTCACCACAAGGGGCTGAGGGCTACACCTTC
cdr3_aa: CASSPQGAEGYTF

v_call: TRBV2
d_call: .
clone_size: .
j_call: TRBJ2-5
cdr3_nt: TGTGCCAGCAGCCGGACCTACCAAGGGACCCAGTACTTC
cdr3_aa: CASSRTYQGTQYF

v_call: TRBV18
d_call: .
clone_size: .
j_call: TRBJ1-1
cdr3_nt: TGTGCCAGCTCACTCGTACCCGGGACACCGAACACTGAAGCTTTCTTT
cdr3_aa: CASSLVPGTPNTEAFF

v_call: TRBV5-6
d_call: TRBD2
clone_size: once
j_call: TRBJ2-1
cdr3_nt: TGTGCCAGCAGCTCCAGGGCGGGAGTCCCCTACAATGAGCAGTTCTTC
cdr3_aa: CASSSRAGVPYNEQFF

v_call: TRBV28
d_call: .
clone_size: .
j_call: TRBJ1-5
cdr3_nt: TGTGCCAGCAGTTTAGCTGAGTATAGCAATCAGCCCCAGCATTTT
cdr3_aa: CASSLAEYSNQPQHF

v_call: TRBV11-2
d_call: .
clone_size: .
j_call: TRBJ2-5
cdr3_nt: TGTGCCAGCAGCTTGTCAGAGACCCAGTACTTC
cdr3_aa: CASSLSETQYF

v_call: TRBV7-9
d_call: TRBD2
clone_size: few
j_call: TRBJ2-1
cdr3_nt: TGTGCCAGCAGCTTAGGAGCGGCGGGAGGGGGGATGGATGAGCAGTTCTTC
cdr3_aa: CASSLGAAGGGMDEQFF

v_call: TRBV19
d_call: .
clone_size: .
j_call: TRBJ2-3
cdr3_nt: TGTGCCAGTAGTATCGGAGGGAAGGCGGATACGCAGTATTTT
cdr3_aa: CASSIGGKADTQYF

v_call: TRBV28
d_call: .
clone_size: once
j_call: TRBJ2-4
cdr3_nt: TGTGCCAGCAGTTCTAAACGCGTAGGTTTAGCCAAAAACATTCAGTACTTC
cdr3_aa: CASSSKRVGLAKNIQYF

v_call: TRBV28
d_call: .
clone_size: once
j_call: TRBJ1-4
cdr3_nt: TGTGCCAGCAGTTCATTTGAGGAGGGGGGTAATGAAAAACTGTTTTTT
cdr3_aa: CASSSFEEGGNEKLFF

v_call: TRBV4-1
d_call: TRBD2
clone_size: .
j_call: TRBJ2-5
cdr3_nt: TGCGCCAGCAGCCAGCCGGTTAGCGGGAGCAAGACCCAGTACTTC
cdr3_aa: CASSQPVSGSKTQYF

v_call: TRBV19
d_call: TRBD2
clone_size: .
j_call: TRBJ2-1
cdr3_nt: TGTGCCAGTAGTATAGTAGCGGGAGAAGGGCATGAGCAGTTCTTC
cdr3_aa: CASSIVAGEGHEQFF

v_call: TRBV27
d_call: TRBD1
clone_size: .
j_call: TRBJ1-2
cdr3_nt: TGTGCCAGCAGCGCTAGACAGGGGACCTATGGCTACACCTTC
cdr3_aa: CASSARQGTYGYTF

v_call: TRBV28
d_call: .
clone_size: .
j_call: TRBJ2-7
cdr3_nt: TGTGCCAGCAGGGTTATGCAGGAATCGTCCGAGCAGTACTTC
cdr3_aa: CASRVMQESSEQYF

v_call: TRBV18
d_call: TRBD1
clone_size: few
j_call: TRBJ1-1
cdr3_nt: TGTGCCAGCTCACTGCAGGGGGCTTTCACTGAAGCTTTCTTT
cdr3_aa: CASSLQGAFTEAFF